The 22 T cell receptor beta chains given below trace back to one sample, sequenced in a study of T cells expressing NK-cell markers. One entry per CDR3 protein, without DNA, is what TCRdb gives after re-calling the 5' RACE reads. In all, the sample yields some 600,000 distinct CDR3 sequences. Sequencing was performed on blood T cells: a sorted CD56 or NKG2C T cell subset, CD4+ or CD8+ T cells, or bulk PBMC T cells (not recorded which). The receptors originated from a man younger than 35 in good health.

The chain joins TRBV5-1 to TRBJ1-1. Germline assignment: CDR1 SGHRS and CDR2 YFSETQ. The CDR3 runs 17 residues. CDR3 sequence: CASSLVGAGAGDTEAFF.

The J gene is TRBJ2-4, the V gene TRBV27; lacking DNA, the TRBD1 call made by TCRdb goes unchecked. This CDR3 has 16 residues. Germline V lookup: CDR1 MNHEY, CDR2 SMNVEV (reference sequence). CDR3 protein: CASSSLTGGYGNIQYF.

The rearrangement links TRBV12-3 or TRBV12-4 to TRBJ1-2. The CDR3 is made up of 14 amino acids. This CDR3 reads CASSLLHRNYGYTF.

The chain is built from TRBV7-2 and TRBJ2-7. The germline V gene has CDR1 SGHTA and CDR2 FQGNSA. The CDR3 is 14 residues long. The CDR3 loop reads CASSDSGDLYEQYF.

The chain employs TRBV6-2 or TRBV6-3 and TRBJ2-1; absent DNA, TCRdb's TRBD2 call cannot be checked. Germline CDR1 and CDR2: MNHEY and SVGEGT. The CDR3 has 15 residues. This CDR3 is CASNQGRGFSYEQFF.

This chain links TRBV5-1 with TRBJ2-1; TCRdb names TRBD2, which stays unverified in the absence of DNA. The length of the CDR3 is 15 residues. CDR1 SGHRS and CDR2 YFSETQ come from the germline V gene. CDR3 amino acids: CASSFKLAGPGEQFF.

J is TRBJ2-1 and V is TRBV12-3 or TRBV12-4. The CDR3 loop spans 11 amino acids. The CDR3 region is CASRRVGEQFF.

This rearrangement joins TRBV6-6 to TRBJ2-3; TCRdb names TRBD2, which stays unverified in the absence of DNA. This CDR3 contains 13 residues. Germline loops: CDR1 MNHNY, CDR2 SVGAGI (reference sequence). Here the CDR3 reads CASDSGSTDTQYF.

The chain has TRBV20-1 and TRBJ1-5. This CDR3 is 15 amino acids long. Germline V CDR1 and CDR2: DFQATT, SNEGSKA (reference sequence). CDR3 amino acids: CSVGSSPGSAQPQHF.

The V and J genes are TRBV7-2 and TRBJ2-1; TCRdb designates TRBD1, a call that cannot be tested without DNA. The CDR3 runs 17 residues. Germline loops: CDR1 SGHTA, CDR2 FQGNSA. This chain's CDR3 is CASSPASGVSGINEQFF.

J is TRBJ2-2 and V is TRBV5-6. Looked up from germline, CDR1 is SGHDT and CDR2 is YYEEEE. The CDR3 is 14 residues long. The CDR3 region is CASSLLSPTGELFF.

This chain links TRBV20-1 with TRBJ2-3; absent DNA, TCRdb's TRBD1 call cannot be checked. The CDR3 loop spans 16 amino acids. CDR1 and CDR2 (germline): DFQATT, SNEGSKA (reference sequence). CDR3 in amino acids: CSARAPSGGDTDTQYF.

The CDR3 is CASSAAGLAGFINEQFF. V is TRBV5-1 and J is TRBJ2-1; lacking DNA, the TRBD2 call made by TCRdb goes unchecked. Germline V gene lookup returns CDR1 SGHRS and CDR2 YFSETQ. This CDR3 is built from 17 residues.

The J gene is TRBJ2-1, the V gene TRBV5-6; TCRdb outputs TRBD2, but without DNA this stays unchecked. Germline V lookup: CDR1 SGHDT, CDR2 YYEEEE. The CDR3 loop spans 18 amino acids. The CDR3 sequence: CASSSSGGGLGSYNEQFF.

This chain uses TRBV29-1 with TRBJ1-1. This CDR3 has 15 amino acids. Germline V lookup: CDR1 SQVTM, CDR2 ANQGSEA. Here the CDR3 reads CSVEAFEGWGTEAFF. The full variable domain, in which reference TRBV29-1 and TRBJ1-1 provide the parts outside the CDR3, is SAVISQKPSRDICQRGTSLTIQCQVDSQVTMMFWYRQQPGQSLTLIATANQGSEATYESGFVIDKFPISRPNLTFSTLTVSNMSPEDSSIYLCSVEAFEGWGTEAFFGQGTRLTVV.

V gene TRBV20-1 combines with J gene TRBJ2-5; TCRdb's D call, TRBD2, is unchecked because there is no DNA. Per germline, CDR1 DFQATT and CDR2 SNEGSKA (reference sequence). The CDR3 is 15 amino acids. CDR3 region: CSARDGGRGRETQYF.

V gene TRBV11-2 combines with J gene TRBJ2-3; TCRdb's assignment of TRBD2 cannot be checked, as there is no DNA. The CDR3 is made up of 15 amino acids. Per the germline V gene, CDR1 is SGHAT and CDR2 is FQNNGV. CDR3 loop: CASSSNIAGTDTQYF.

The chain employs TRBV3-1 and TRBJ2-4; TCRdb names TRBD2, which stays unverified in the absence of DNA. The CDR3 runs to 15 residues. Germline-derived CDR1 and CDR2 are LGHDT and YNNKEL (reference sequence). The CDR3 sequence: CASSLAGRAKNIQYF.

V gene TRBV12-3 or TRBV12-4 combines with J gene TRBJ1-6; as DNA is missing, the TRBD1 call by TCRdb cannot be tested. CDR3 length: 20 amino acids. The CDR3 spells CASSPLLDRWGPTNNSPLHF.

This chain uses TRBV12-3 or TRBV12-4 with TRBJ2-7. The length of the CDR3 is 15 residues. Here the CDR3 reads CASSFAASVSYEQYF.

V and J are TRBV29-1 and TRBJ2-2; TCRdb outputs TRBD2, but without DNA this stays unchecked. Germline CDR1 is SQVTM and CDR2 is ANQGSEA. CDR3 length equals 17 residues. The chain's CDR3 is CSARHRSGRAETGELFF.

The chain links TRBV6-5 to TRBJ2-1; the TCRdb D gene call, TRBD1, has no DNA to confirm it. CDR1 is MNHEY and CDR2 is SVGAGI in the germline V gene. The CDR3 sequence is 16 residues long. CDR3 sequence: CASSYAGQWDYNEQFF.